This T cell receptor (beta chain) emerged from a study of cytotoxic CD8 clonotypes in ibrutinib-treated CLL. Whole-study context: The samples contained 250,000 to 300,000 productive templates on average. They also contained an average of about 91,000 productive rearrangements. Study-wide results and limits: Higher clonality was seen at ibrutinib response and a return toward baseline at progression.

Germline-derived CDR1 and CDR2 are SEHNR and FQNEAQ (reference sequence). V trimming: 5 bases; J trimming: 2 bases; junction bases outside the gene matches: 10. There are 17 residues in the CDR3. Details on this clone: Its antigen is currently unknown.

Data came from immunoSEQ multiplex PCR; TCRdb stores just in-frame clones and leaves some out. Of approximately 20,000 clones listed, around 85% are singletons. This receptor was taken from a human donor with chronic lymphocytic leukemia. This sample comprised PBMCs, obtained before ibrutinib treatment. V is TRBV7-9 and J is TRBJ1-5; 9 nucleotides match TRBD1. Written as DNA, the CDR3 is TGTGCCAGCAGCCGTGGGACAGGGACTGGCGGCAATCAGCCCCAGCATTTT. Protein product: CASSRGTGTGGNQPQHF. The full variable domain, rest sourced from reference TRBV7-9 and TRBJ1-5, is DTGVSQNPRHKITKRGQNVTFRCDPISEHNRLYWYRQTLGQGPEFLTYFQNEAQLEKSRLLSDRFSAERPKGSFSTLEIQRTEQGDSAMYLCASSRGTGTGGNQPQHFGDGTRLSIL.